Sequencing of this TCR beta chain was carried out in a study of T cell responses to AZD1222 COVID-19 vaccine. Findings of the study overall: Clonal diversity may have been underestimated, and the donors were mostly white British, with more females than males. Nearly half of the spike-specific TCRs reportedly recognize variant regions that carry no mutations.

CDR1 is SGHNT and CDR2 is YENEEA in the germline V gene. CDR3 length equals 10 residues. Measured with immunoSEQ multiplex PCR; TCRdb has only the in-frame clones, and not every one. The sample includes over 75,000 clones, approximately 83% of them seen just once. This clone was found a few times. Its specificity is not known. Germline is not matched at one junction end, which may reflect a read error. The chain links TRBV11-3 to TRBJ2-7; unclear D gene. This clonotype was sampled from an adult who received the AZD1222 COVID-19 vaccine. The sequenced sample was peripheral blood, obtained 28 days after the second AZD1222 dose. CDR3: CASSLGRRPF. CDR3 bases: TGTGCCAGCAGCTTAGGCAGGAGACCCTTC.